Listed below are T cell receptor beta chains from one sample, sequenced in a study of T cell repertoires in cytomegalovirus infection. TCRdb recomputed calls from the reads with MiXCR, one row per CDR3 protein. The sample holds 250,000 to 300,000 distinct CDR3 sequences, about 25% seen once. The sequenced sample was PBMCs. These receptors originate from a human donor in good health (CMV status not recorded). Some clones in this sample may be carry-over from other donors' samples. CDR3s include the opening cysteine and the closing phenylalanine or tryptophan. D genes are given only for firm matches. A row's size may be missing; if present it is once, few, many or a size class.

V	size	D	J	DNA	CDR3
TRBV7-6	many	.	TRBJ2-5	TGTGCCAGCAGCCCATACGGTGCAGGGTTAGAGACCCAGTACTTC	CASSPYGAGLETQYF
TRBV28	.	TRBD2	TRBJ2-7	TGTGCCAGCAGTACCCGGACTAGGGGAACCTTTCTCGAGCAGTACTTC	CASSTRTRGTFLEQYF
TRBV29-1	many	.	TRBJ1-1	TGCAGCGTGGCGGCTATGGGTGAAGCTTTCTTT	CSVAAMGEAFF
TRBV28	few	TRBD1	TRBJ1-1	TGTGCCAGTCAGTTGGCCGGGACAGCGAACACTGAAGCTTTCTTT	CASQLAGTANTEAFF
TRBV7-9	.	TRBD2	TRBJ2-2	TGTGCCAGCAGCGGCACTGTTGGACTAGTATACGCCGGGGAGCTGTTTTTT	CASSGTVGLVYAGELFF
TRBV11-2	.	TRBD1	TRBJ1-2	TGTGCCAGCAGCTTAGAAGGTGGGACAGGGTTTGGCTACACCTTC	CASSLEGGTGFGYTF
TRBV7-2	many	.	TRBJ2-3	TGTGCCAGCAGCCCGGAAGTAGTTCACGATACGCAGTATTTT	CASSPEVVHDTQYF
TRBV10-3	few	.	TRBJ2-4	TGTGCCATCAGTGAGTCGCGACAGGATAAAAACATTCAGTACTTC	CAISESRQDKNIQYF
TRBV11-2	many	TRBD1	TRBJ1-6	TGTGCCAGCAGCTCTACTGGCAGCCCGGGACAGGGGGCTCATAATTCACCCCTCCACTTT	CASSSTGSPGQGAHNSPLHF
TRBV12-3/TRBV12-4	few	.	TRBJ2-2	TGTGCCAGCAGCCCCAGGGGCTGGAGGGAGAGGGAGCTGTTTTTT	CASSPRGWRERELFF
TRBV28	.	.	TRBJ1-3	TGTGCCAGCAGTTCTTTAGGTCGAAACACCATATATTTT	CASSSLGRNTIYF
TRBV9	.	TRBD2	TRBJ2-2	TGTGCCAGCAGCGAGGGACTAGCGGGAGCGGCCACCGGGGAGCTGTTTTTT	CASSEGLAGAATGELFF
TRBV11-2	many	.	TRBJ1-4	TGTGCCAGCAGCCCCCTCGGGGGGCATGGTGAAAAACTGTTTTTT	CASSPLGGHGEKLFF
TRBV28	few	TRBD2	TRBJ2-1	TGTGCCAGCAGTCGTCGAGGCGGGAGGGGGGGCAATGAGCAGTTCTTC	CASSRRGGRGGNEQFF
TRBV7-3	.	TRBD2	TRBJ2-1	TGTGCCAGCAGCTCCACCGGCGGGGGGGCTAATGAGCAGTTCTTC	CASSSTGGGANEQFF
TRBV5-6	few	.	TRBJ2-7	TGTGCCAGCAGCAGGCCAGGGTGGATAAACGAGCAGTACTTC	CASSRPGWINEQYF
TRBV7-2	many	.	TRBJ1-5	TGTGCCAGCAGCTGGGACATTAGCAATCAGCCCCAGCATTTT	CASSWDISNQPQHF
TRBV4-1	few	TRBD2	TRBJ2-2	TGCGCCAGCAGCCAAGGGAAGGCGGGAGGCACCGGGGAGCTGTTTTTT	CASSQGKAGGTGELFF
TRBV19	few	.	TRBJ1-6	TGTGCCAGTCGGGACCATAATTCACCCCTCCACTTT	CASRDHNSPLHF
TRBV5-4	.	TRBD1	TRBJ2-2	TGTGCCAGCAGCTTCCGGGACAGGGGGTCCGGGGAGCTGTTTTTT	CASSFRDRGSGELFF
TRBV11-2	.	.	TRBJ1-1	TGTGCCAGCAGTCGGGGGGGGCACACTGAAGCTTTCTTT	CASSRGGHTEAFF
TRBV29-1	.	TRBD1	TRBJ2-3	TGCAGCGCCAGAACAGGGGGAAGTACGCAGTATTTT	CSARTGGSTQYF
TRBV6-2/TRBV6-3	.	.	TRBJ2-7	TGTGCCAGCAGTTACTCGTTGGGGGCGCGATACGAGCAGTACTTC	CASSYSLGARYEQYF
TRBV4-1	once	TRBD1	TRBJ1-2	TGCGCCAGCAGCCAGGACTCGGACAGGGCGAACTATGGCTACACCTTC	CASSQDSDRANYGYTF
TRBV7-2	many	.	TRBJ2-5	TGTGCCAGCAGCTTATGGCTGAGTGAAGAGACCCAGTACTTC	CASSLWLSEETQYF
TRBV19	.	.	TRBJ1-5	TGTGCCAGTAGTATAGGCGGATCTCGCAATCAGCCCCAGCATTTT	CASSIGGSRNQPQHF
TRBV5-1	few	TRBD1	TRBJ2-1	TGCGCCAGCAGCCTAGGGACAGGTGCCACTAATGAGCAGTTCTTC	CASSLGTGATNEQFF
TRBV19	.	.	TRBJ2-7	TGTGCCAGTAGTTTCCCAGGACCCTACGAGCAGTACTTC	CASSFPGPYEQYF
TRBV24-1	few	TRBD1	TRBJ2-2	TGTGCCACCAGTGATCCCGGGACAGCGAACACCGGGGAGCTGTTTTTT	CATSDPGTANTGELFF
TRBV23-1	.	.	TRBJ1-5	TGCGCCAGCAGTCAATCAGGCTTTGATAGCAATCAGCCCCAGCATTTT	CASSQSGFDSNQPQHF
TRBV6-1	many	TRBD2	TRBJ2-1	TGTGCCAGCAGTGAAAGACTAGCGGGAGGCTCTGAGCAGTTCTTC	CASSERLAGGSEQFF
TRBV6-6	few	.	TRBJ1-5	TGTGCCAGCAGGATTGGGTCGAATCAGCCCCAGCATTTT	CASRIGSNQPQHF
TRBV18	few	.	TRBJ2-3	TGTGCCAGCTCATCCACCGGGCAGCCACAGTTGCCGCAGTATTTT	CASSSTGQPQLPQYF
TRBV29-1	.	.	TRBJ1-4	TGCAGCGTTGAAGACCCCGGCCAGACTAATGAAAAACTGTTTTTT	CSVEDPGQTNEKLFF
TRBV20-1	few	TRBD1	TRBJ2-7	TGCAGTGCACCCGGACAGGGGGCGCTTGAGCAGTACTTC	CSAPGQGALEQYF
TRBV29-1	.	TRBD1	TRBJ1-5	TGCAGCGTGGGGACAGGGGATCAGCCCCAGCATTTT	CSVGTGDQPQHF
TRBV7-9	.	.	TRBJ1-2	TGTGCCAGCAGCCCGCCTCTTTGGACGGGGCGAGGAGGCTACACCTTC	CASSPPLWTGRGGYTF
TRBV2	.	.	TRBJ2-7	TGTGCCAGCAGGAAGGACCTCCGCGACCTTCCTTCCTACGAGCAGTACTTC	CASRKDLRDLPSYEQYF
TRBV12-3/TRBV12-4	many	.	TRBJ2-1	TGTGCCAGCAGTTTAGGACCCCATGAGCAGTTCTTC	CASSLGPHEQFF
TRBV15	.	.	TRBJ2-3	TGTGCCACCAGCAGAGCGGCGGATACGCAGTATTTT	CATSRAADTQYF
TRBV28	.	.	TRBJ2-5	TGTGCCAGCAGTCCCGGGGCCTCGAGAGGAGAGACCCAGTACTTC	CASSPGASRGETQYF
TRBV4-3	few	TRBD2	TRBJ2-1	TGCGCCAGCAGCCAGGGTCCCGGGAAGCGGGATAAGTATGAGCAGTTCTTC	CASSQGPGKRDKYEQFF
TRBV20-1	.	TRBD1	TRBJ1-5	TGCAGTGCGCTAGGACAGGCTGATCTGCCCCAGCATTTT	CSALGQADLPQHF
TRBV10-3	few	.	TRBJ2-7	TGTGCCACCGGGGCACTCGGCGCCTACGAGCAGTACTTC	CATGALGAYEQYF
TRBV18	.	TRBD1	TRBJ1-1	TGTGCCAGCTCGCCGGACAGGGGCCACACTGAAGCTTTCTTT	CASSPDRGHTEAFF
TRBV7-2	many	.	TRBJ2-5	TGTGCCAGCAGCTTAGTATGGCAAGAGACCCAGTACTTC	CASSLVWQETQYF
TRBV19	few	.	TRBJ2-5	TGTGCCAGTAGTATAGCGGGGGCTCCGGAGACCCAGTACTTC	CASSIAGAPETQYF
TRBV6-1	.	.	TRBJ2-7	TGTGCCAGCAGTGCTACGACAGTTCCGAGCGAGCAGTACTTC	CASSATTVPSEQYF
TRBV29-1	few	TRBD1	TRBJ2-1	TGCAGCGTTGACACTCAACAGGGGGCCTACAATGAGCAGTTCTTC	CSVDTQQGAYNEQFF
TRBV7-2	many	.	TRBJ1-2	TGTGCCAGCAGCTTAGGGCCAGGGCAGCGCTATGGCTACACCTTC	CASSLGPGQRYGYTF
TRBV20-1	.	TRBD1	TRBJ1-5	TGCAGTGCTAGTTTCGGGGGACAGTACCCACAATATAGCAATCAGCCCCAGCATTTT	CSASFGGQYPQYSNQPQHF
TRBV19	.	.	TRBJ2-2	TGTGCCAGTAGTATCAGGGCGAACACCGGGGAGCTGTTTTTT	CASSIRANTGELFF
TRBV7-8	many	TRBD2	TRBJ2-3	TGTGCCAGCAGCCCCCGGTTTGGTAGCGGGCACAGCACAGATACGCAGTATTTT	CASSPRFGSGHSTDTQYF